This TCR beta chain was sequenced in a study of blood T cell repertoires in COVID-19. CDR1 and CDR2 (germline): SGHVS, FQNEAQ. The CDR3 consists of 15 residues. Trimming removed 10 bases from V and 4 bases from J; junction bases left unmatched: 15. Per the original methods: Amplification of reference gene primers was used by the study to estimate nucleated cell counts. Clones were read by immunoSEQ multiplex PCR, and TCRdb kept only the in-frame ones, dropping some. The V and J calls and the clone size are those of that table, but D and trimming were determined from the DNA. The table includes under 95,000 clones, 70% to 90% detected once.

The genes are TRBV7-8 and TRBJ2-7; 8 bases are shared with TRBD1. This receptor was taken from a man aged 55 to 70 with acute or convalescent COVID-19. Sequencing input: peripheral blood. The CDR3 nucleotides are TGTGCCACCCAGAAATCCGGGACAGGATCGTACGAGCAGTACTTC. It encodes CATQKSGTGSYEQYF.